Each of the 3 T cell receptor beta chains below was sequenced from the same sample in a study of cytomegalovirus exposure and HLA in healthy donors. This PCR relied on a set of 60 Vbeta primers and 13 Jbeta primers. Assay used: immunoSEQ multiplex PCR; TCRdb lists only in-frame clones, some missing. This table has about 82,000 clones, 78% appearing once. Sequenced input: PBMCs. These receptors all stem from a male donor in good health and CMV-seropositive.

This chain connects TRBV28 to TRBJ1-2, with 7 bases matching TRBD1. The ends lost 2 bases at V and 4 bases at J; junction bases unmatched: 4. Germline V CDR1 and CDR2: MDHEN, SYDVKM. The CDR3 totals 14 residues. Here the CDR3 reads CASSLEGARYGYTF. DNA of the CDR3: TGTGCCAGCAGTTTAGAGGGGGCGCGCTATGGCTACACCTTC.

The V gene is TRBV4-1, the J gene TRBJ2-2; no clear D. V was shortened by 4 bases and J by 1 base, with 13 bases between the two germline ends. The CDR3 length is 16 residues. CDR1 is MGHRA and CDR2 is YSYEKL in the germline V gene. For the CDR3, the DNA is TGCGCCAGCAGCCCCCAGCATGGGCAGAACACCGGGGAGCTGTTTTTT. Its protein product is CASSPQHGQNTGELFF.

The chain has TRBV4-1 and TRBJ2-7; a weak D match, TRBD2 (5 bases). The V end lost 0 bases, the J end lost 6 bases, and 15 bases lay between the germline ends. The CDR3 length is 15 residues. Germline-derived CDR1 and CDR2 are MGHRA and YSYEKL. This chain's CDR3 is CASSQDRIGRGEQYF. The CDR3 bases are TGCGCCAGCAGCCAAGATCGAATTGGACGGGGCGAGCAGTACTTC.